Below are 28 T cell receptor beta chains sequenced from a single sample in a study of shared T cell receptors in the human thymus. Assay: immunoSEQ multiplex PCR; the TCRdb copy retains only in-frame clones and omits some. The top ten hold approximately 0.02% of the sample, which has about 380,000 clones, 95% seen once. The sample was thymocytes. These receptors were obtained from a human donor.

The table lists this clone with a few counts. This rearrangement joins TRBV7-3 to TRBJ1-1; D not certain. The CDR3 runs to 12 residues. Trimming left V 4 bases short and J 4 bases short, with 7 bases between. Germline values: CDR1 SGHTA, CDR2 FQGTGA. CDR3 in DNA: TGTGCCAGCAGCTCGGATTCCACTGAAGCTTTCTTT. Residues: CASSSDSTEAFF. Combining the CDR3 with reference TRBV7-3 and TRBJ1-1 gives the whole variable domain GAGVSQTPSNKVTEKGKYVELRCDPISGHTALYWYRQSLGQGPEFLIYFQGTGAADDSGLPNDRFFAVRPEGSVSTLKIQRTERGDSAVYLCASSSDSTEAFFGQGTRLTVV.

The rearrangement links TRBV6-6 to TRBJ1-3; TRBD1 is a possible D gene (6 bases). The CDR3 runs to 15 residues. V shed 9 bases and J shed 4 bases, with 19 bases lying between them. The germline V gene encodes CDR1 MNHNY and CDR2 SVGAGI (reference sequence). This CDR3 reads CASMEGVVRGNTIYF. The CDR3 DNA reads TGTGCCAGTATGGAGGGGGTTGTAAGGGGAAACACCATATATTTT.

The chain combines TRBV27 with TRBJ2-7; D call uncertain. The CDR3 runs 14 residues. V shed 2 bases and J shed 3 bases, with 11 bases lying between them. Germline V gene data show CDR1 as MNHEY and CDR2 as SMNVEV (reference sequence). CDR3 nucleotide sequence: TGTGCCAGCAGTTTAAGGTTAGACCACTACGAGCAGTACTTC. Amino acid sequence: CASSLRLDHYEQYF.

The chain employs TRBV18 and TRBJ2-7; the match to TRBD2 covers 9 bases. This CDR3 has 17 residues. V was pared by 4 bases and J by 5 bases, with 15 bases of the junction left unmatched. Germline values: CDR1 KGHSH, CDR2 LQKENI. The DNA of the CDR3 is TGTGCCAGCTCACTGACCCGCGGGAGGGTTTTTCCCCACGAGCAGTACTTC. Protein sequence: CASSLTRGRVFPHEQYF.

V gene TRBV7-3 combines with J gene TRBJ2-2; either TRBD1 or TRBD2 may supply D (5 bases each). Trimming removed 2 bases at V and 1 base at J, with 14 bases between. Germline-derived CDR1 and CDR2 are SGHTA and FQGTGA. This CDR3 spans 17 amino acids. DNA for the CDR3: TGTGCCAGCAGCTTAGGGACCTCCACCGGGAACACCGGGGAGCTGTTTTTT. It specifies CASSLGTSTGNTGELFF.

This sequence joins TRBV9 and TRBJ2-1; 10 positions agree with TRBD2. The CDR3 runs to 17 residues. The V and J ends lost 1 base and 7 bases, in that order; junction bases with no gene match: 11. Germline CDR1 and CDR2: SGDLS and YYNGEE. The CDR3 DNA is TGTGCCAGCAGCGTATGGACTAGCGGCGGCTGGGGGAATGAGCAGTTCTTC. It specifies CASSVWTSGGWGNEQFF. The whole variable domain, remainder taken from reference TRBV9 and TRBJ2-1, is DSGVTQTPKHLITATGQRVTLRCSPRSGDLSVYWYQQSLDQGLQFLIQYYNGEERAKGNILERFSAQQFPDLHSELNLSSLELGDSALYFCASSVWTSGGWGNEQFFGPGTRLTVL.

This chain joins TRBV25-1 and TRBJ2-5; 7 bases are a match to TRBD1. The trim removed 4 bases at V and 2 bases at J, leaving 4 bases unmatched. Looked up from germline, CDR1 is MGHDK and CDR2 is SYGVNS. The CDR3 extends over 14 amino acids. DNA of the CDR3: TGTGCCAGCAGTGGTGGCAGGGGGCAAGAGACCCAGTACTTC. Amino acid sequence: CASSGGRGQETQYF.

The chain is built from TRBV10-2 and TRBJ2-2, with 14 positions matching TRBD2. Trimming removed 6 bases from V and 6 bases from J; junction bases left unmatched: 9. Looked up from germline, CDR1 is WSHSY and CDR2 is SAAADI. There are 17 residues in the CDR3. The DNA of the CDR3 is TGCGCCAGCAGGGTGGGACTAGCGGGAGTGAGGGCCGGGGAGCTGTTTTTT. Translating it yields CASRVGLAGVRAGELFF.

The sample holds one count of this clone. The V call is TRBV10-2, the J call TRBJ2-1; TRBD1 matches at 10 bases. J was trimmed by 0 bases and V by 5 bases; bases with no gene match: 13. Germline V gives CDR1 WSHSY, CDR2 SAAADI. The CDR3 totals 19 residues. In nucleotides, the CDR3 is TGCGCCAGCAGTTCACTCCGGACAGGGGGAACGGGCTCCTACAATGAGCAGTTCTTC. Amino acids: CASSSLRTGGTGSYNEQFF.

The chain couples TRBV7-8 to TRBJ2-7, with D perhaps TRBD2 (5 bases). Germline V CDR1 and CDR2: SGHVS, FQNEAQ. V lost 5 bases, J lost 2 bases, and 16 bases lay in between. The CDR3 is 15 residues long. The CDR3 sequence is CASSVDYLGAYEQYF. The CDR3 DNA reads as TGTGCCAGCAGCGTAGACTACCTGGGCGCCTACGAGCAGTACTTC.

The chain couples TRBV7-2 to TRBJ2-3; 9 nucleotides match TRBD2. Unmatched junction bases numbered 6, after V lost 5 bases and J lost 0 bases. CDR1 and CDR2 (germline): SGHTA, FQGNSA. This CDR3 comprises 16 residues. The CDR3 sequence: CASSAGSGRSTDTQYF. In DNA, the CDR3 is TGTGCCAGCAGCGCGGGTAGCGGGAGAAGCACAGATACGCAGTATTTT.

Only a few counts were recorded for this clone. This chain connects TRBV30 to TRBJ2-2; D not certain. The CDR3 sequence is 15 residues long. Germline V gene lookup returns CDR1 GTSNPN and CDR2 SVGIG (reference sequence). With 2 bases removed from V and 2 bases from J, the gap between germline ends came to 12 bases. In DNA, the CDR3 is TGTGCCTGGAGTAGAACGTGGGAAAACACCGGGGAGCTGTTTTTT. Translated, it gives CAWSRTWENTGELFF.

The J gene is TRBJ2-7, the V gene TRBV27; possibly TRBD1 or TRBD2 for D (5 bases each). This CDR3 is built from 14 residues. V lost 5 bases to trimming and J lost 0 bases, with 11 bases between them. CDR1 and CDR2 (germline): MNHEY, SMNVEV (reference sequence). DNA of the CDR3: TGTGCCAGCAGTAAAAAGGGACCCTCCTACGAGCAGTACTTC. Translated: CASSKKGPSYEQYF.

DNA of the CDR3: TGTGCCAGCAGTGACTCAACCCGGGCGGGAGGGGGCACAGATACGCAGTATTTT. Residues: CASSDSTRAGGGTDTQYF. V is TRBV6-4 and J is TRBJ2-3; 9 nucleotides agree with TRBD2. V was clipped by 0 bases and J by 1 base; unmatched bases: 8. The CDR3 consists of 18 residues. Germline values: CDR1 MRHNA, CDR2 SNTAGT.

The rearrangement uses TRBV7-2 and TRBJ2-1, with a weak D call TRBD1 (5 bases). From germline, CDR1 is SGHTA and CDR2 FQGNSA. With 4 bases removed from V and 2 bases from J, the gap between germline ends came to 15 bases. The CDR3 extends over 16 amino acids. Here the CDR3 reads CASSSALTGPYNEQFF. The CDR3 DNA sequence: TGTGCCAGCAGCTCCGCCCTAACAGGACCCTACAATGAGCAGTTCTTC.

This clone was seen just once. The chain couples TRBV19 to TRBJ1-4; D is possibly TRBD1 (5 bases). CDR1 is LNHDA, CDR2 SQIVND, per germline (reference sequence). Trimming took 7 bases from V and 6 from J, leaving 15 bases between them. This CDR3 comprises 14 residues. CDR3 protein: CASNHRQSDEKLFF. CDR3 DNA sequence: TGTGCCAGTAATCACCGACAGTCAGATGAAAAACTGTTTTTT.

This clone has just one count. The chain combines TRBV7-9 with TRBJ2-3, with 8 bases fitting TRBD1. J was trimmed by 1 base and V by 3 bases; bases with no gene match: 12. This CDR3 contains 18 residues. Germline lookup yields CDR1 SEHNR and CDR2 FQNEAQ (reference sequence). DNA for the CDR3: TGTGCCAGCAGCTTGCGACAGGGGATGGGGTACGGCACAGATACGCAGTATTTT. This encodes CASSLRQGMGYGTDTQYF.

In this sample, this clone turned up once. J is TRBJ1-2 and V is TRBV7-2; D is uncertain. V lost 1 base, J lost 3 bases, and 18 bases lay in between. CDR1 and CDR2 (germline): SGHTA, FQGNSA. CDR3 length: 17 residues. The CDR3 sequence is CASSLEGQKRLYYGYTF. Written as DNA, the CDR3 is TGTGCCAGCAGCTTAGAAGGTCAGAAGAGACTGTACTATGGCTACACCTTC.

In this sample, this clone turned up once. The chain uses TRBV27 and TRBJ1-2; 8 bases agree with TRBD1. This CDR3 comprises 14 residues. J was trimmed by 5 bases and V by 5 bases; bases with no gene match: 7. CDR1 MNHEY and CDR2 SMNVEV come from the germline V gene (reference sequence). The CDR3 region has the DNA TGTGCCAGCAGTCGAGGACAGGGCGTATATGGCTACACCTTC. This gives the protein CASSRGQGVYGYTF.

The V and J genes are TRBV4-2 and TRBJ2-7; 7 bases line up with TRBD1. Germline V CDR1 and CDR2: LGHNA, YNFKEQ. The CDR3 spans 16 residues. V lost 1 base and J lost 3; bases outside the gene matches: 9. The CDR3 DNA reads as TGTGCCAGCAGCCAAGCTGACCGGGACAGTCACTACGAGCAGTACTTC. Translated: CASSQADRDSHYEQYF.

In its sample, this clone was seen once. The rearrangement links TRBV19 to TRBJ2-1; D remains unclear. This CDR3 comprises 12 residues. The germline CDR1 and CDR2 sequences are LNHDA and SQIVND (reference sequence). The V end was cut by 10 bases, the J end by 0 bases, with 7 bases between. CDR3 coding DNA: TGTGCCACTTTGAGCTCCTACAATGAGCAGTTCTTC. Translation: CATLSSYNEQFF.

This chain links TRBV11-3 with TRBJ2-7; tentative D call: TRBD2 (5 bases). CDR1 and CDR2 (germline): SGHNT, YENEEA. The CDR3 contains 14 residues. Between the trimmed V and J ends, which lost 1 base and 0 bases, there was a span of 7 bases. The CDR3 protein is CASSLGRNSYEQYF. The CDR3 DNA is TGTGCCAGCAGCTTAGGGAGGAACTCCTACGAGCAGTACTTC. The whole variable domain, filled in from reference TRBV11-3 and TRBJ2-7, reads EAGVVQSPRYKIIEKKQPVAFWCNPISGHNTLYWYLQNLGQGPELLIRYENEEAVDDSQLPKDRFSAERLKGVDSTLKIQPAELGDSAVYLCASSLGRNSYEQYFGPGTRLTVT.

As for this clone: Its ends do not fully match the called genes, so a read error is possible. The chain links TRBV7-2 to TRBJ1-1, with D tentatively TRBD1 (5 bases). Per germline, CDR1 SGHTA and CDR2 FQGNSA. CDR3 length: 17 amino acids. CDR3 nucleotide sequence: TGTGCCAGCAGCTTAGCGCAATCGGGCAGGGTGAAGACTGAAGCTTTCTTT. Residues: CASSLAQSGRVKTEAFF.

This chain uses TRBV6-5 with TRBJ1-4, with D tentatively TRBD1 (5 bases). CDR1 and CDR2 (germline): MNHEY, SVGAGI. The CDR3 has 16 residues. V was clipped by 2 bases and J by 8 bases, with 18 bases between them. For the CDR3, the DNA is TGTGCCAGCAGTTACGGGATCGGGACGTTGGGAGAAAAACTGTTTTTT. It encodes CASSYGIGTLGEKLFF.

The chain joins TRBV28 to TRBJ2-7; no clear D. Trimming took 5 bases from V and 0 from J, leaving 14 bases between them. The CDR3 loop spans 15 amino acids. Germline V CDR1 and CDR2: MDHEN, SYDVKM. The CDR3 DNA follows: TGTGCCAGCAGTAACCCCCCTTGGGGCTCCTACGAGCAGTACTTC. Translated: CASSNPPWGSYEQYF.

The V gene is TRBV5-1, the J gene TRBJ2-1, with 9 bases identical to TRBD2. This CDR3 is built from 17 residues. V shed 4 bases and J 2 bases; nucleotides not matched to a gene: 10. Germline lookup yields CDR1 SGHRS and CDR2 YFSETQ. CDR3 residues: CASSHGLASTPYNEQFF. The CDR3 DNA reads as TGCGCCAGCAGCCACGGACTAGCGAGCACACCCTACAATGAGCAGTTCTTC.

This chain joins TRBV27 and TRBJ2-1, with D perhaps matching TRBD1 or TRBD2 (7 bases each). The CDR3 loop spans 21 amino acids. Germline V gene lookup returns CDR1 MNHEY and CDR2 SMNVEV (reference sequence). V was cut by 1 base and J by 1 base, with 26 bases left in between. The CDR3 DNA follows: TGTGCCAGCAGTTTATGCCAGGGGGGAAGCGGGGAAAAGAGTTCCTACAATGAGCAGTTCTTC. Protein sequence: CASSLCQGGSGEKSSYNEQFF.

CDR3 DNA sequence: TGTGCCGCCAGGCGGGAGACTAACACTGAAGCTTTCTTT. The encoded protein is CAARRETNTEAFF. J is TRBJ1-1 and V is TRBV10-3; no firm D call. Trimming left V 11 bases short and J 2 bases short, with 15 bases between. Looked up from germline, CDR1 is ENHRY and CDR2 is SYGVKD. The CDR3 contains 13 residues.